The 27 T cell receptor beta chains presented below share a single source sample, sequenced in a study of blood T cell repertoires in COVID-19. Produced via immunoSEQ multiplex PCR; TCRdb's table is partial and in-frame only. The data hold about 110,000 clones, with approximately 68% observed a single time. The specimen was peripheral blood. The source of these receptors is a woman between 55 and 75 years old with acute or convalescent COVID-19.

The V and J genes are TRBV19 and TRBJ2-1; D is ambiguous. The CDR3 runs 15 residues. The V end was cut by 0 bases, the J end by 5 bases, with 11 bases between. The germline CDR1 and CDR2 sequences are LNHDA and SQIVND (reference sequence). CDR3 sequence (DNA): TGTGCCAGTAGTATAGATCCTCTGAAGCACAATGAGCAGTTCTTC. This translates into CASSIDPLKHNEQFF.

This clone was observed a handful of times. The J gene is TRBJ2-3, the V gene TRBV4-2; 13 bases agree with TRBD2. The J segment lost 3 bases and the V segment lost 2 bases, leaving 2 bases of the junction unmatched. In germline, CDR1 is LGHNA, CDR2 YNFKEQ. The CDR3 sequence is 16 residues long. CDR3 in amino acids: CASSQKTSGGTDTQYF. In DNA, the CDR3 is TGTGCCAGCAGCCAAAAGACTAGCGGGGGGACAGATACGCAGTATTTT.

This chain joins TRBV28 and TRBJ1-2, with 9 bases matching TRBD1. Germline CDR1 is MDHEN and CDR2 is SYDVKM. This CDR3 is 14 amino acids long. Trimming removed 6 bases from V and 6 bases from J; junction bases left unmatched: 8. The CDR3 sequence is CASSLTGGAHGYTF. Here the CDR3 DNA reads TGTGCCAGCAGCTTAACAGGGGGCGCGCATGGCTACACCTTC.

V usage is TRBV3-1 (or the pseudogene TRBV3-2) and J usage is TRBJ1-1; D is unclear. The V end lost 1 base, the J end lost 11 bases, and 8 bases lay between the germline ends. The CDR3 covers 11 residues. From germline, CDR1 is LGHDT and CDR2 YNNKEL (reference sequence). CDR3 bases: TGTGCCAGCAGCCAAGGAGGTGTGGCTTTCTTT. Translating it yields CASSQGGVAFF.

In this sample, this clone turned up a few times. This chain links TRBV5-4 with TRBJ2-7, with a tentative D call TRBD2 (7 bases). CDR3 size: 15 residues. Trimming stripped 7 bases from V and 3 bases from J, with 20 bases between. Germline loops: CDR1 SGHNT, CDR2 YYREEE (reference sequence). The CDR3 DNA reads as TGTGCCAGCCAAATGGGGGGGGCCATGATCTACGAGCAGTACTTC. Its protein product is CASQMGGAMIYEQYF.

V is TRBV28 and J is TRBJ1-1; no definite D call. V lost 2 bases to trimming and J lost 1 base, with 8 bases between them. In germline, CDR1 is MDHEN, CDR2 SYDVKM. The CDR3 is made up of 14 amino acids. CDR3 in amino acids: CASSLVERNTEAFF. CDR3 nucleotides: TGTGCCAGCAGTTTAGTGGAGAGGAACACTGAAGCTTTCTTT.

The chain links TRBV30 to TRBJ2-1; D perhaps matches TRBD1 (6 bases). V was cut by 2 bases and J by 7 bases, with 12 bases left in between. There are 13 residues in the CDR3. CDR1 and CDR2 (germline): GTSNPN, SVGIG (reference sequence). CDR3 loop: CAWSRTEGNEQFF. DNA of the CDR3: TGTGCCTGGAGTAGGACAGAAGGGAATGAGCAGTTCTTC.

This chain links TRBV28 with TRBJ1-6, with a possible D match to TRBD1 (5 bases). V dropped 3 bases and J dropped 9 bases, with 15 bases sitting between them. The CDR3 totals 15 residues. Germline CDR1 is MDHEN and CDR2 is SYDVKM. The CDR3 loop is CASSFSGGSGSPLHF. CDR3 coding DNA: TGTGCCAGCAGTTTTTCGGGGGGATCGGGTTCACCCCTCCACTTT.

With respect to this clone: The junction shows a germline mismatch at one end, possibly a read error. The genes are TRBV7-8 and TRBJ1-3, with 10 nucleotides matching TRBD1. CDR1 is SGHVS and CDR2 is FQNEAQ in the germline V gene. CDR3 length: 14 residues. The CDR3 reads CASRPRTGGGSPQF. CDR3 DNA sequence: TGTGCCAGCAGACCCAGGACAGGGGGGGGATCCCCACAATTT.

The chain has TRBV27 and TRBJ1-2; D is perhaps TRBD1 (6 bases). The CDR3 contains 17 residues. CDR1 is MNHEY, CDR2 SMNVEV, per germline (reference sequence). The V and J ends lost 3 bases and 4 bases respectively, with 21 bases between them. CDR3 nucleotide sequence: TGTGCCAGCAGTTTGGTTAATAGACTGGGACAACCCTATGGCTACACCTTC. As protein: CASSLVNRLGQPYGYTF.

The rearrangement uses TRBV7-9 and TRBJ2-2; possible D gene TRBD1, 6 bases. Trimming left V 3 bases short and J 14 bases short, with 16 bases between. The V gene's germline CDR1 is SEHNR and CDR2 FQNEAQ (reference sequence). The CDR3 is 13 amino acids. This CDR3 is CASSLSTQGALFF. The CDR3 DNA sequence: TGTGCCAGCAGCTTGTCAACACAGGGAGCCCTGTTTTTT.

This chain links TRBV5-5 with TRBJ1-2; D not resolved. V was shortened by 4 bases and J by 4 bases, with 17 bases between the two germline ends. The CDR3 contains 15 residues. CDR1 is SGHKS and CDR2 is YYEKEE in the germline V gene (reference sequence). The CDR3 loop reads CASSNSGPQRYGYTF. CDR3 in DNA: TGTGCCAGCAGCAATAGCGGACCGCAACGCTATGGCTACACCTTC.

The rearrangement links TRBV29-1 to TRBJ1-1; D uncertain. V gave up 8 bases and J gave up 2 bases, with 6 bases separating them. CDR1 SQVTM and CDR2 ANQGSEA come from the germline V gene. This CDR3 has 10 amino acids. CDR3 in amino acids: CSSGNTEAFF. CDR3 bases: TGCAGCTCTGGCAACACTGAAGCTTTCTTT.

A few counts support this clone. The gene calls are TRBV7-9 and TRBJ2-1, with TRBD2 matching 9 bases. This CDR3 contains 14 residues. V shed 2 bases and J 6 bases; nucleotides not matched to a gene: 2. Germline V gene sequence: CDR1 SEHNR, CDR2 FQNEAQ (reference sequence). The CDR3 protein is CASSLSSGANEQFF. CDR3 nucleotides: TGTGCCAGCAGCTTATCTAGCGGGGCCAATGAGCAGTTCTTC.

The rearrangement uses TRBV7-3 and TRBJ1-5; D remains unclear. V lost 5 bases and J 5 bases, leaving 13 bases between the germline ends. CDR1 SGHTA and CDR2 FQGTGA come from the germline V gene. This CDR3 comprises 14 residues. Here the CDR3 DNA reads TGTGCCAGCAGCCCAAAAACTACCGATCAGCCCCAGCATTTT. Its translation is CASSPKTTDQPQHF.

The CDR3 loop reads CASRPGGYNEQFF. The CDR3 DNA sequence: TGTGCCAGCAGACCCGGGGGGTACAATGAGCAGTTCTTC. The genes are TRBV6-6 and TRBJ2-1; 7 positions agree with TRBD2. This CDR3 spans 13 amino acids. The junction had 3 bases not matched to a gene; V was cut back by 6 bases and J by 4 bases. From germline, CDR1 is MNHNY and CDR2 SVGAGI (reference sequence).

V and J are TRBV7-9 and TRBJ2-5, with TRBD2 matching over 10 bases. CDR1 and CDR2 (germline): SEHNR, FQNEAQ (reference sequence). This CDR3 spans 18 amino acids. Losses at the gene ends were 3 bases for V and 0 bases for J; bases not matched to a gene: 10. The CDR3 sequence is CASSFRPPSGSHQETQYF. Here the CDR3 DNA reads TGTGCCAGCAGCTTTCGGCCCCCTAGCGGGAGTCACCAAGAGACCCAGTACTTC.

The chain uses TRBV6-5 and TRBJ1-1; TRBD1 agrees at 8 bases. This CDR3 contains 15 residues. Germline CDR1 reads MNHEY; CDR2 reads SVGAGI. V lost 2 bases, J lost 3 bases, and 5 bases stayed unmatched. CDR3 bases: TGTGCCAGCAGTTACCCGGGACAGGCGGACACTGAAGCTTTCTTT. As protein: CASSYPGQADTEAFF.

This chain connects TRBV9 to TRBJ2-5, with 7 bases lining up with TRBD2. Losses at the gene ends were 2 bases for V and 3 bases for J; bases not matched to a gene: 4. CDR1 and CDR2 from the germline V gene are SGDLS and YYNGEE. The CDR3 runs to 14 residues. The CDR3 nucleotides are TGTGCCAGCAGCGTCGGGACTATTAAAGAGACCCAGTACTTC. Protein product: CASSVGTIKETQYF.

The chain recombines TRBV5-1 with TRBJ2-2; D remains ambiguous. The CDR3 loop spans 14 amino acids. Trimming removed 0 bases at V and 5 bases at J, with 8 bases between. Germline values: CDR1 SGHRS, CDR2 YFSETQ. Written as DNA, the CDR3 is TGCGCCAGCAGCTTGGCCTCGCGGACCGGGGAGCTGTTTTTT. Translation gives CASSLASRTGELFF.

For the CDR3, the DNA is TGTGCCAGCAGTTACAAACTTACGCAGTATTTT. Translation gives CASSYKLTQYF. This sequence joins TRBV6-2 or TRBV6-3 and TRBJ2-3, with D unclear. The CDR3 has 11 amino acids. V was clipped by 2 bases and J by 8 bases, with 5 bases between them. The germline V gene has CDR1 MNHEY and CDR2 SVGEGT.

This clone has ten or more counts. This chain joins TRBV19 and TRBJ1-5, with TRBD1 as a possible D gene (5 bases). The CDR3 contains 15 residues. The ends were cut back, 3 bases at V and 0 bases at J, with 9 bases in the middle. Germline lookup yields CDR1 LNHDA and CDR2 SQIVND (reference sequence). For the CDR3, the DNA is TGTGCCAGTAGTATTAGGGGATCTAGCAATCAGCCCCAGCATTTT. It codes for CASSIRGSSNQPQHF.

This clone was seen only once. V is TRBV7-3 and J is TRBJ1-1; D gene unclear. The germline gives CDR1 SGHTA, CDR2 FQGTGA. The CDR3 length is 18 residues. Trimming removed 5 bases at V and 1 base at J, with 23 bases between. CDR3 in DNA: TGTGCCAGCAGCACCCCGGCAGGCTCCGCTCCCTGGAACACTGAAGCTTTCTTT. Residues: CASSTPAGSAPWNTEAFF.

The chain links TRBV5-1 to TRBJ2-7, with 12 bases that match TRBD2. The CDR3 runs to 15 residues. Trimming at V came to 4 bases and at J to 2 bases, leaving 4 bases not matched to a gene. Per the germline V gene, CDR1 is SGHRS and CDR2 is YFSETQ. The CDR3 is CASSPTSGRTYEQYF. Written as DNA, the CDR3 is TGCGCCAGCAGCCCGACTAGCGGGAGAACCTACGAGCAGTACTTC. Drawing the rest from reference TRBV5-1 and TRBJ2-7, the complete variable domain is KAGVTQTPRYLIKTRGQQVTLSCSPISGHRSVSWYQQTPGQGLQFLFEYFSETQRNKGNFPGRFSGRQFSNSRSEMNVSTLELGDSALYLCASSPTSGRTYEQYFGPGTRLTVT.

The V call is TRBV30, the J call TRBJ1-4, with D possibly TRBD1 on 6 matching bases. Trimming took off 5 bases at V and 5 bases at J, with 15 bases between the two ends. Germline CDR1 is GTSNPN and CDR2 is SVGIG (reference sequence). This CDR3 region has 14 residues. As DNA, the CDR3 is TGTGCCTGGTCCCCGGACAGTCTAAATGAAAAACTGTTTTTT. It encodes CAWSPDSLNEKLFF.

This clone was counted a single time. This chain uses TRBV6-5 with TRBJ1-2; 9 bases fit TRBD1. The CDR3 length is 13 residues. In germline, CDR1 is MNHEY, CDR2 SVGAGI. V dropped 2 bases and J dropped 7; count of bases not matched to a gene: 2. The chain's CDR3 is CASSYRDRAGYTF. In nucleotides, the CDR3 is TGTGCCAGCAGTTACCGGGACAGGGCTGGCTACACCTTC.

The chain employs TRBV6-5 and TRBJ2-3; 11 bases fit TRBD1. Germline V lookup: CDR1 MNHEY, CDR2 SVGAGI. The CDR3 runs to 16 residues. Germline trimming cut 4 bases from V and 4 bases from J; bases unmatched to any gene: 7. For the CDR3, the DNA is TGTGCCAGCAGTTCGTCCGGGACAGGGGGTTCAGATACGCAGTATTTT. Its protein is CASSSSGTGGSDTQYF.